Included here is one TCR beta chain sequence, with context. Regarding treatment: 19 received Ad26.COV2.S at low or high dose, single or two shots; several received placebo; per-sample allocation not given. Samples analyzed were those drawn on day 63 after the first vaccine or placebo injection. The CDR3 contains 17 residues. Germline V gene sequence: CDR1 LGHNA, CDR2 YNFKEQ. V shed 0 bases and J 3 bases; nucleotides not matched to a gene: 3. The record originates from a study of Ad26.COV2.S vaccination and SARS-CoV-2 variants. The data were produced by immunoSEQ multiplex PCR, yet TCRdb's version contains in-frame clones alone and is incomplete. The top ten clones hold over 1.3% of a sample with roughly 680,000 clones, more than 70% of them seen once.

The chain joins TRBV4-2 to TRBJ2-1; 12 nucleotides match TRBD2. This TCR derives from a person between 18 and 65 years old who received the Ad26.COV2.S COVID-19 vaccine or a placebo. The sample here was peripheral blood, taken in a trial of Ad26.COV2.S vaccine versus placebo. DNA for the CDR3: TGTGCCAGCAGCCAAGACGGACTAGCGGGATTCTACAATGAGCAGTTCTTC. Protein sequence: CASSQDGLAGFYNEQFF.